Below are 14 T cell receptor beta chains sequenced from a single sample in a study of blood T cell repertoires in COVID-19. Sequencing used immunoSEQ multiplex PCR; TCRdb keeps in-frame clones, though not all of them. The sample has roughly 180,000 clones, around 82% seen once. What was sequenced was peripheral blood. The receptors come from a woman at least 80 years old with active or convalescent COVID-19.

The chain combines TRBV7-6 with TRBJ1-1, with D hard to call. Germline loops: CDR1 SGHVS, CDR2 FNYEAQ. The length of the CDR3 is 16 residues. Trimming shortened V by 2 bases and J by 4 bases, and 17 bases separated the two germline ends. The chain's CDR3 is CASSLMGSTTGTEAFF. For the CDR3, the DNA is TGTGCCAGCAGCTTAATGGGTTCTACCACGGGCACTGAAGCTTTCTTT.

The chain couples TRBV20-1 to TRBJ1-1, with 7 bases identical to TRBD1. Germline loops: CDR1 DFQATT, CDR2 SNEGSKA (reference sequence). Losses at the gene ends were 7 bases for V and 2 bases for J; bases not matched to a gene: 1. The CDR3 has 11 residues. CDR3 in amino acids: CSGQGNTEAFF. The CDR3 bases are TGCAGTGGACAGGGTAACACTGAAGCTTTCTTT.

The chain recombines TRBV21-1 with TRBJ1-1; the table's D gene call, TRBD1, was not cross checked with the DNA. TRBV21-1 is noted as a pseudogene. This CDR3 is built from 15 residues. CDR3: CASSIRDRANTEAFF. For the CDR3, the DNA is TGTGCCAGCAGCATCCGGGACAGGGCCAACACTGAAGCTTTCTTT.

The chain combines TRBV5-4 with TRBJ2-3; D is uncertain. Germline values: CDR1 SGHNT, CDR2 YYREEE (reference sequence). V was trimmed by 6 bases and J by 4 bases, leaving 15 bases between them. CDR3 size: 14 residues. CDR3 nucleotides: TGTGCCAGCACCACTAAATTAGGAGCAGATACGCAGTATTTT. As protein: CASTTKLGADTQYF. Complete variable domain (other parts from reference TRBV5-4 and TRBJ2-3): ETGVTQSPTHLIKTRGQQVTLRCSSQSGHNTVSWYQQALGQGPQFIFQYYREEENGRGNFPPRFSGLQFPNYSSELNVNALELDDSALYLCASTTKLGADTQYFGPGTRLTVL.

This clone was observed a handful of times. The rearrangement joins TRBV5-1 to TRBJ1-6, with TRBD1 matching 10 bases. The CDR3 loop spans 14 amino acids. After removal of 4 bases from V and 11 bases from J, the junction contained 6 bases not matched to a gene. The germline V gene encodes CDR1 SGHRS and CDR2 YFSETQ. CDR3 in amino acids: CASSPGTGATPLHF. The CDR3 nucleotides read TGCGCCAGCAGCCCCGGGACAGGGGCGACACCCCTCCACTTT.

The V gene is TRBV6-5, the J gene TRBJ2-3; 10 positions match TRBD1. CDR1 MNHEY and CDR2 SVGAGI come from the germline V gene. The CDR3 sequence is 14 residues long. Losses at the gene ends were 6 bases for V and 4 bases for J; bases not matched to a gene: 4. For the CDR3, the DNA is TGTGCCAGCAGCCCGACAGGGGGCCCAGATACGCAGTATTTT. Translated: CASSPTGGPDTQYF.

The V gene is TRBV6-5, the J gene TRBJ1-1; a possible D gene is TRBD1 (6 bases). The CDR3 consists of 13 residues. V lost 7 bases to trimming and J lost 5 bases, with 14 bases between them. Germline V gene data show CDR1 as MNHEY and CDR2 as SVGAGI. CDR3 region: CASNREGVTEAFF. DNA of the CDR3: TGTGCCAGCAACAGGGAGGGTGTTACTGAAGCTTTCTTT.

The V gene is TRBV5-1, the J gene TRBJ1-1; TRBD1 aligns across 9 bases. J gave up 6 bases and V 4 bases, and 7 bases lay outside the gene matches. This CDR3 region has 14 residues. Germline CDR1 and CDR2: SGHRS and YFSETQ. This CDR3 reads CASSTTGGAAEAFF. DNA for the CDR3: TGCGCCAGCAGCACCACAGGGGGCGCCGCTGAAGCTTTCTTT.

This chain connects TRBV11-3 to TRBJ2-1, with 8 bases that match TRBD1. Germline V lookup: CDR1 SGHNT, CDR2 YENEEA. The CDR3 is made up of 13 amino acids. Trimming took 3 bases from V and 8 from J; bases not matched to a gene: 3. The CDR3 sequence is CASSFQGADEQFF. Here the CDR3 DNA reads TGTGCCAGCAGCTTTCAGGGGGCCGATGAGCAGTTCTTC.

This clone was counted only a few times. The rearrangement joins TRBV5-4 to TRBJ2-1; 9 bases map to TRBD2. CDR1 and CDR2 (germline): SGHNT, YYREEE (reference sequence). Germline trimming cut 4 bases from V and 5 bases from J; bases unmatched to any gene: 10. CDR3 size: 16 residues. The CDR3 bases are TGTGCCAGCAGCCCCTCTGGTAGCGGGAGCGACAATGAGCAGTTCTTC. It yields the protein CASSPSGSGSDNEQFF.

The chain is built from TRBV3-1 (or the pseudogene TRBV3-2) and TRBJ1-1; 8 bases are shared with TRBD1. Germline lookup yields CDR1 LGHDT and CDR2 YNNKEL (reference sequence). J lost 7 bases, V lost 6 bases, and 7 bases had no gene match. The CDR3 totals 13 residues. The CDR3 bases are TGTGCCAGCAGTTTGCAGGGGGCTGGTGAAGCTTTCTTT. Translation: CASSLQGAGEAFF.

The chain employs TRBV5-4 and TRBJ2-2, with D tentatively TRBD1 (6 bases). Trimming shortened V by 4 bases and J by 5 bases, and 21 bases separated the two germline ends. CDR1 is SGHNT, CDR2 YYREEE, per germline (reference sequence). This CDR3 has 17 amino acids. CDR3 region: CASSPGRRDTITGELFF. The CDR3 DNA sequence: TGTGCCAGCAGCCCGGGTCGACGGGACACTATTACCGGGGAGCTGTTTTTT.

The gene calls are TRBV6-6 and TRBJ1-2; TRBD1 is a possible D gene (5 bases). Per the germline V gene, CDR1 is MNHNY and CDR2 is SVGAGI (reference sequence). V lost 0 bases, J lost 1 base, and 9 bases lay in between. The CDR3 runs 15 residues. CDR3 sequence: CASSYSRGSNYGYTF. The CDR3, as DNA: TGTGCCAGCAGTTACTCGCGGGGGAGTAACTATGGCTACACCTTC.

V and J are TRBV19 and TRBJ2-1; TRBD1 matches at 7 bases. V lost 7 bases to trimming and J lost 5 bases; unmatched junction nucleotides: 8. The CDR3 has 14 residues. Germline CDR1 LNHDA, CDR2 SQIVND (reference sequence). The CDR3 sequence is CASKDGQADNEQFF. The CDR3 region has the DNA TGTGCCAGTAAAGATGGACAGGCAGACAATGAGCAGTTCTTC.